Each of the 26 T cell receptor beta chains below was sequenced from the same sample in a study of blood T cell repertoires in COVID-19. This table comes from immunoSEQ multiplex PCR, and its TCRdb copy is limited to in-frame clones, with some not included. Among approximately 150,000 clones listed, under 90% were seen once. Sequencing used peripheral blood. The origin of the receptors is a human donor in a cohort sampled during active COVID-19.

The rearrangement joins TRBV7-9 to TRBJ1-1, with D possibly being TRBD1 (5 bases). Trimming took 5 bases from V and 1 from J, leaving 8 bases between them. This CDR3 has 13 amino acids. Germline loops: CDR1 SEHNR, CDR2 FQNEAQ (reference sequence). The CDR3: CASSPGQNTEAFF. The CDR3, as DNA: TGTGCCAGCAGCCCTGGACAGAACACTGAAGCTTTCTTT.

In its sample, this clone was seen once. The chain links TRBV11-1 to TRBJ2-5; 9 positions agree with TRBD1. Germline V lookup: CDR1 SGHAT, CDR2 FQDESV (reference sequence). J gave up 0 bases and V 5 bases, and 4 bases lay outside the gene matches. The CDR3 spans 15 residues. CDR3 in DNA: TGTGCCAGCAGCACGGGACAGGGCGACCAAGAGACCCAGTACTTC. Protein product: CASSTGQGDQETQYF.

The chain is built from TRBV5-5 and TRBJ1-2; 11 bases are shared with TRBD1. The CDR3 has 16 amino acids. J lost 4 bases, V lost 4 bases, and 9 bases had no gene match. Germline V CDR1 and CDR2: SGHKS, YYEKEE (reference sequence). CDR3 loop: CASSPGQGAPGYGYTF. The CDR3 bases are TGTGCCAGCAGCCCCGGACAGGGGGCGCCAGGCTATGGCTACACCTTC.

A few counts support this clone. The V call is TRBV28, the J call TRBJ2-7, with a weak D call TRBD1 (7 bases). CDR3 length: 14 residues. Trimming shortened V by 7 bases and J by 4 bases, and 17 bases separated the two germline ends. Germline V gene data show CDR1 as MDHEN and CDR2 as SYDVKM. The CDR3 spells CASNSQGGQYEQYF. The CDR3 coding sequence is TGTGCCAGCAATAGCCAGGGGGGACAGTACGAGCAGTACTTC.

The gene calls are TRBV9 and TRBJ1-5, with 7 bases that match TRBD1. In germline, CDR1 is SGDLS, CDR2 YYNGEE. This CDR3 spans 21 amino acids. With V trimmed by 2 bases and J by 0 bases, 20 bases remained unmatched. DNA for the CDR3: TGTGCCAGCAGCGTCCCCCGACGACAGGGTGAGAACCCGAATAGCAATCAGCCCCAGCATTTT. Translation: CASSVPRRQGENPNSNQPQHF.

The chain employs TRBV6-6 and TRBJ2-5; 8 bases are shared with TRBD2. The CDR3 runs to 17 residues. Germline-derived CDR1 and CDR2 are MNHNY and SVGAGI (reference sequence). The J segment lost 5 bases and the V segment lost 5 bases, leaving 16 bases of the junction unmatched. CDR3 sequence (DNA): TGTGCCAGCAGTCAGGACTTGCGAGGGGCGGGAGGTGAGACCCAGTACTTC. It encodes CASSQDLRGAGGETQYF.

The V gene is TRBV5-4, the J gene TRBJ2-6; 9 positions agree with TRBD2. Per the germline V gene, CDR1 is SGHNT and CDR2 is YYREEE (reference sequence). V lost 0 bases, J lost 0 bases, and 7 bases stayed unmatched. The CDR3 runs 19 residues. The CDR3 here is CASSLGGGLAGSGANVLTF. DNA of the CDR3: TGTGCCAGCAGCTTGGGGGGGGGACTAGCTGGCTCTGGGGCCAACGTCCTGACTTTC. Combining the CDR3 with reference TRBV5-4 and TRBJ2-6 gives the whole variable domain ETGVTQSPTHLIKTRGQQVTLRCSSQSGHNTVSWYQQALGQGPQFIFQYYREEENGRGNFPPRFSGLQFPNYSSELNVNALELDDSALYLCASSLGGGLAGSGANVLTFGAGSRLTVL.

This chain uses TRBV7-9 with TRBJ2-1, with a weak D call TRBD2 (5 bases). Trimming left V 6 bases short and J 5 bases short, with 17 bases between. In germline, CDR1 is SEHNR, CDR2 FQNEAQ (reference sequence). This CDR3 comprises 15 residues. CDR3 nucleotide sequence: TGTGCCAGCAGTCAACGAGGGCTAGTCAACAATGAGCAGTTCTTC. This encodes CASSQRGLVNNEQFF. Combining the CDR3 with reference TRBV7-9 and TRBJ2-1 gives the whole variable domain DTGVSQNPRHKITKRGQNVTFRCDPISEHNRLYWYRQTLGQGPEFLTYFQNEAQLEKSRLLSDRFSAERPKGSFSTLEIQRTEQGDSAMYLCASSQRGLVNNEQFFGPGTRLTVL.

This clone was observed once. The rearrangement uses TRBV15 and TRBJ2-5; D is unclear. CDR1 LNHNV and CDR2 YYDKDF come from the germline V gene (reference sequence). The CDR3 runs to 13 residues. The V end lost 4 bases, the J end lost 2 bases, and 8 bases lay between the germline ends. CDR3 nucleotides: TGTGCCACCAGCAATAGAGCTCAAGAGACCCAGTACTTC. As protein: CATSNRAQETQYF.

This clone was seen more than once but under ten times. The chain carries TRBV7-9 and TRBJ2-1; tentatively, D is TRBD1 (5 bases). Germline V gene data show CDR1 as SEHNR and CDR2 as FQNEAQ (reference sequence). V was cut by 3 bases and J by 8 bases, with 8 bases left in between. This CDR3 has 12 residues. The CDR3 reads CASSFLQDEQFF. The CDR3 bases are TGTGCCAGCAGCTTCCTACAGGATGAGCAGTTCTTC.

This sequence joins TRBV19 and TRBJ2-3, with D maybe TRBD2 (5 bases). Trimming pared 5 bases from V and 1 base from J, leaving 13 bases between. The CDR3 extends over 15 amino acids. Germline CDR1 reads LNHDA; CDR2 reads SQIVND (reference sequence). CDR3 DNA: TGTGCCAGTAGTGCTCAAATGAGGGGCACAGATACGCAGTATTTT. It translates to CASSAQMRGTDTQYF.

The chain joins TRBV9 to TRBJ2-7, with D possibly being TRBD1 (6 bases). The germline CDR1 and CDR2 sequences are SGDLS and YYNGEE. The CDR3 sequence is 15 residues long. Trimming pared 3 bases from V and 0 bases from J, leaving 13 bases between. CDR3: CASSDEPDSSYEQYF. The CDR3 coding sequence is TGTGCCAGCAGCGACGAGCCGGACAGCTCCTACGAGCAGTACTTC.

A few counts support this clone. This chain links TRBV28 with TRBJ2-1, with 7 positions matching TRBD1. Germline trimming cut 5 bases from V and 8 bases from J; bases unmatched to any gene: 12. This CDR3 comprises 15 residues. Germline CDR1 and CDR2: MDHEN and SYDVKM. CDR3: CASSPSGTARHEQFF. The DNA of the CDR3 is TGTGCCAGCAGTCCATCGGGGACAGCTCGACATGAGCAGTTCTTC.

The CDR3 protein is CASSRLAGGHNEQFF. CDR3 in DNA: TGCGCCAGCAGCCGGCTAGCGGGAGGACACAATGAGCAGTTCTTC. The chain uses TRBV5-1 and TRBJ2-1; 11 bases line up with TRBD2. Germline assignment: CDR1 SGHRS and CDR2 YFSETQ. There are 15 residues in the CDR3. V was clipped by 4 bases and J by 5 bases; unmatched bases: 5.

The rearrangement uses TRBV18 and TRBJ2-5, with TRBD2 as a possible D gene (5 bases). The CDR3 sequence is 15 residues long. Germline V lookup: CDR1 KGHSH, CDR2 LQKENI. The V end lost 4 bases, the J end lost 5 bases, and 17 bases lay between the germline ends. The CDR3 here is CASSLLPGRAETQYF. Written as DNA, the CDR3 is TGTGCCAGCTCACTATTACCGGGAAGAGCGGAGACCCAGTACTTC.

This chain joins TRBV19 and TRBJ1-2; D not certain. Germline assignment: CDR1 LNHDA and CDR2 SQIVND (reference sequence). This CDR3 is 14 amino acids long. V lost 2 bases, J lost 6 bases, and 13 bases lay in between. This CDR3 reads CASSISTDLHGYTF. The CDR3 bases are TGTGCCAGTAGTATAAGTACAGATTTACATGGCTACACCTTC.

This clone is termed large (0.1 to 1%). The chain has TRBV7-6 and TRBJ2-1, with TRBD2 identical over 13 bases. Germline CDR1 reads SGHVS; CDR2 reads FNYEAQ. After removal of 5 bases from V and 6 bases from J, the junction contained 4 bases not matched to a gene. The CDR3 length is 15 residues. CDR3 nucleotide sequence: TGTGCCAGCAGCAGCGGACTAGCGGGAGCCAATGAGCAGTTCTTC. Translating it yields CASSSGLAGANEQFF.

CDR3 protein: CASSPRGAGGPLRVNEQYF. DNA for the CDR3: TGTGCCAGCAGCCCCAGGGGAGCGGGAGGGCCCCTCCGTGTAAACGAGCAGTACTTC. The chain employs TRBV13 and TRBJ2-7; the match to TRBD2 covers 10 bases. V shed 5 bases, J shed 5 bases, and the junction held 21 bases outside the gene matches. The CDR3 is 19 residues long. Germline values: CDR1 PRHDT, CDR2 FYEKMQ (reference sequence).

This chain joins TRBV7-8 and TRBJ2-7, with D possibly matching TRBD2 (5 bases). Germline CDR1 is SGHVS and CDR2 is FQNEAQ. The CDR3 length is 15 residues. V lost 1 base and J 4 bases, leaving 14 bases between the germline ends. In DNA form, the CDR3 reads TGTGCCAGCAGCTTAGTGGGAGTGGCGTTATACGAGCAGTACTTC. Protein product: CASSLVGVALYEQYF.

The rearrangement uses TRBV6-5 and TRBJ1-2; TRBD1 agrees at 7 bases. The V gene end was trimmed by 4 bases and the J gene end by 1 base; junction bases not matched to a gene: 6. The CDR3 extends over 15 amino acids. Germline values: CDR1 MNHEY, CDR2 SVGAGI. CDR3 DNA sequence: TGTGCCAGCAGTTTCGGGGGACAGCTTAACTATGGCTACACCTTC. It encodes CASSFGGQLNYGYTF.

The rearrangement links TRBV29-1 to TRBJ2-5, with TRBD1 matching over 9 bases. The germline CDR1 and CDR2 sequences are SQVTM and ANQGSEA. With 7 bases clipped from V and 5 bases from J, the junction kept 5 bases outside the gene matches. The CDR3 sequence is 12 residues long. The CDR3: CSALDRGETQYF. Here the CDR3 DNA reads TGCAGCGCCCTGGACAGGGGCGAGACCCAGTACTTC.

This chain connects TRBV19 to TRBJ1-5; TRBD1 agrees at 7 bases. Trimming cost V 3 bases and J 7 bases; bases outside gene matches: 3. This CDR3 has 13 amino acids. Looked up from germline, CDR1 is LNHDA and CDR2 is SQIVND (reference sequence). The CDR3 DNA follows: TGTGCCAGTAGTATCCAGGGGGGACAGCCCCAGCATTTT. Its translation: CASSIQGGQPQHF.

This clone has only a few counts. The chain recombines TRBV9 with TRBJ1-1; TRBD1 matches at 7 bases. There are 11 residues in the CDR3. J lost 8 bases, V lost 3 bases, and 1 base had no gene match. The germline gives CDR1 SGDLS, CDR2 YYNGEE. CDR3 DNA sequence: TGTGCCAGCAGCGCGACAGGGGAAGCTTTCTTT. This codes for CASSATGEAFF.

The chain joins TRBV6-2 or TRBV6-3 to TRBJ2-7; D perhaps matches TRBD1 (6 bases). Per the germline V gene, CDR1 is MNHEY and CDR2 is SVGEGT. The length of the CDR3 is 18 residues. V shed 2 bases and J shed 3 bases, with 23 bases lying between them. The CDR3 loop reads CASSYGVVGAPIFYEQYF. The CDR3 bases are TGTGCCAGCAGTTACGGGGTAGTGGGGGCCCCAATCTTCTACGAGCAGTACTTC.

The table lists this clone with a few counts. V is TRBV7-2 and J is TRBJ2-7; TRBD2 agrees at 7 bases. Trimming cost V 2 bases and J 9 bases; bases outside gene matches: 19. The CDR3 covers 17 residues. CDR1 SGHTA and CDR2 FQGNSA come from the germline V gene. CDR3 sequence: CASSLRTTYGGSEGQYF. The CDR3 DNA reads as TGTGCCAGCAGCTTACGGACTACATACGGCGGGAGTGAAGGGCAGTACTTC.

This sequence joins TRBV5-1 and TRBJ2-3; 8 nucleotides line up with TRBD2. V trimming: 5 bases; J trimming: 5 bases; junction bases outside the gene matches: 13. Germline CDR1 reads SGHRS; CDR2 reads YFSETQ. This CDR3 has 16 residues. The CDR3 bases are TGCGCCAGCAGATTTACCAGGACTAGCTCCGGAGATACGCAGTATTTT. Amino acids: CASRFTRTSSGDTQYF.